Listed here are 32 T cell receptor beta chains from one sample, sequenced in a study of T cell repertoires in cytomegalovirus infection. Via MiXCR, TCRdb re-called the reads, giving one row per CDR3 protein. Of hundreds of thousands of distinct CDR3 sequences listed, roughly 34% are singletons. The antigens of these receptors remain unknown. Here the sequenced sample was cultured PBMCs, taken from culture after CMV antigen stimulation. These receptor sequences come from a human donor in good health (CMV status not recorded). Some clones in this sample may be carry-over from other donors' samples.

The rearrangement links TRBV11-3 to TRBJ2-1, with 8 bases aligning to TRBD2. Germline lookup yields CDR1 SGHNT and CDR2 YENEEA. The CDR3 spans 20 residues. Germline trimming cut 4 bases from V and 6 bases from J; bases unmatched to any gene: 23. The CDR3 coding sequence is TGTGCCAGCAGCTCACAAAATGCCGTTTGGGGCAGCGGGGGCCCCAATGAGCAGTTCTTC. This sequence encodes CASSSQNAVWGSGGPNEQFF.

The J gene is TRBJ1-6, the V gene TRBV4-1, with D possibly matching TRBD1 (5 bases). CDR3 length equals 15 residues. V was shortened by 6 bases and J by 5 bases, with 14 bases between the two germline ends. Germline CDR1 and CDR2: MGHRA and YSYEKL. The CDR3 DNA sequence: TGCGCCAGCAGAACCTCCAGGGTGGATAATTCACCCCTCCACTTT. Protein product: CASRTSRVDNSPLHF.

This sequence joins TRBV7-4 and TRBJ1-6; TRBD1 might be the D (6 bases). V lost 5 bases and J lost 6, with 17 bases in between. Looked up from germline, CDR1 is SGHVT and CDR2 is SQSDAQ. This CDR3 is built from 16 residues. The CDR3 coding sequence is TGTGCCAGCAGCCCTTTACGACAGGAACTTAATTCACCCCTCCACTTT. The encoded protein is CASSPLRQELNSPLHF.

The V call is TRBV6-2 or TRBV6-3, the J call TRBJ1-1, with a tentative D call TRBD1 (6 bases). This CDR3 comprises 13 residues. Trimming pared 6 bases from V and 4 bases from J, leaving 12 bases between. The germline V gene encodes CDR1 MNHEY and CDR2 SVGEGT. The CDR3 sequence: CASSLPGATEAFF. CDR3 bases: TGTGCCAGCAGCCTGCCGGGGGCCACTGAAGCTTTCTTT.

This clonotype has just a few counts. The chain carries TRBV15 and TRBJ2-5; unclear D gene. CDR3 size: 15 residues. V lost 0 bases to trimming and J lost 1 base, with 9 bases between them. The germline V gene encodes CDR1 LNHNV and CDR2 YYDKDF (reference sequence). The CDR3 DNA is TGTGCCACCAGCAGAGATGGATCGGGCCAAGAGACCCAGTACTTC. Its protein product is CATSRDGSGQETQYF.

In DNA, the CDR3 is TGTGCCAGCAGCCCTGGACTTTCTAGTACGCAGTATTTT. Amino acids: CASSPGLSSTQYF. J is TRBJ2-3 and V is TRBV7-6; a weak D match, TRBD2 (5 bases). V lost 5 bases and J lost 8, with 14 bases in between. Germline V CDR1 and CDR2: SGHVS, FNYEAQ. The CDR3 is made up of 13 amino acids.

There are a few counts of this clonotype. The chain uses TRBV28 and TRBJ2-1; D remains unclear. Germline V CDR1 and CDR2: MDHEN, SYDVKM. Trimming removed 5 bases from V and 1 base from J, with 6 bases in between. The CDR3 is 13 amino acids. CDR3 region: CASSPHSYNEQFF. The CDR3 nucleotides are TGTGCCAGCAGTCCGCATTCCTACAATGAGCAGTTCTTC.

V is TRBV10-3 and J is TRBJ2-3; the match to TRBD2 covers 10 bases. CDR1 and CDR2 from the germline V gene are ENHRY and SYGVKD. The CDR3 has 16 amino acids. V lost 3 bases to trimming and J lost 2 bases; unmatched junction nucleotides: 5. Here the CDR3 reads CAISDRGLATTDTQYF. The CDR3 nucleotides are TGTGCCATCAGTGATCGGGGACTAGCGACCACAGATACGCAGTATTTT.

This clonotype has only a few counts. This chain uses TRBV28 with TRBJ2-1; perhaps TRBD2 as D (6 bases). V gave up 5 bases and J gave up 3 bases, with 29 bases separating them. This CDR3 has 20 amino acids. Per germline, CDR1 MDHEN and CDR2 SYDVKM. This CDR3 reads CASSRGPADYTMSDYNEQFF. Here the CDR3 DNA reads TGTGCCAGCAGTCGGGGACCGGCGGACTACACTATGTCCGACTACAATGAGCAGTTCTTC.

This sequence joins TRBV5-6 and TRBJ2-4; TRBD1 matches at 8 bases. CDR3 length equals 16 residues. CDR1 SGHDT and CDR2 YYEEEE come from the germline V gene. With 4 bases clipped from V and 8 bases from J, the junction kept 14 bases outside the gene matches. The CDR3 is CASSKPGQERVDIQYF. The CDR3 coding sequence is TGTGCCAGCAGCAAACCGGGACAGGAAAGGGTGGACATTCAGTACTTC. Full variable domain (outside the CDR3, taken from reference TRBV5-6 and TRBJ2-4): DAGVTQSPTHLIKTRGQQVTLRCSPKSGHDTVSWYQQALGQGPQFIFQYYEEEERQRGNFPDRFSGHQFPNYSSELNVNALLLGDSALYLCASSKPGQERVDIQYFGAGTRLSVL.

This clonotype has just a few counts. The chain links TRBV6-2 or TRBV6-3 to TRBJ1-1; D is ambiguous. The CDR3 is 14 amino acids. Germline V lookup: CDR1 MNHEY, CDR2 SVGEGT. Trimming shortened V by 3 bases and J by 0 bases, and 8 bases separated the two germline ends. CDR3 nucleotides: TGTGCCAGCAGTTATCGGGTAGTGAACACTGAAGCTTTCTTT. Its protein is CASSYRVVNTEAFF.

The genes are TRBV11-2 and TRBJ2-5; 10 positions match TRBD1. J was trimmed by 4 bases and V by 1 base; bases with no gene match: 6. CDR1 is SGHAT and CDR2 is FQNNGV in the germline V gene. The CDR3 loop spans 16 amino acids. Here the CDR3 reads CASSLGTTGGRETQYF. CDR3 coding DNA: TGTGCCAGCAGCTTAGGGACGACAGGGGGCCGAGAGACCCAGTACTTC.

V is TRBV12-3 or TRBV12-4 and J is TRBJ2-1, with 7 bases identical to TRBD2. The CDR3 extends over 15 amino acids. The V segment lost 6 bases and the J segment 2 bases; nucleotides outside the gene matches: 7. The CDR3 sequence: CASSSLAVTYNEQFF. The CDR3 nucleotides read TGTGCCAGCAGCAGCCTAGCGGTCACCTACAATGAGCAGTTCTTC.

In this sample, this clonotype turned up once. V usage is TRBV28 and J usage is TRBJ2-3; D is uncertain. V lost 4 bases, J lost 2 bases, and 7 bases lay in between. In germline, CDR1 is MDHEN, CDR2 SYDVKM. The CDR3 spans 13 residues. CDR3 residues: CASSSRVTDTQYF. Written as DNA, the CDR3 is TGTGCCAGCAGTTCCCGGGTCACAGATACGCAGTATTTT.

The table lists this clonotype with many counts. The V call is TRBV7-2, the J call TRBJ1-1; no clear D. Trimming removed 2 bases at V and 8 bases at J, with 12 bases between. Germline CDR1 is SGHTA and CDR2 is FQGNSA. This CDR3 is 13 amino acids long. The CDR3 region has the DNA TGTGCCAGCAGCTTAAGGACCCGGCCGGAAGCTTTCTTT. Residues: CASSLRTRPEAFF.

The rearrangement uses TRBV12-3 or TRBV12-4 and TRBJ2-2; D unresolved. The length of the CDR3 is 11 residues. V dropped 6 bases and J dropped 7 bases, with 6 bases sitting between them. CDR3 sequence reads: CASRANGELFF. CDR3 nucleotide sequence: TGTGCCAGCAGGGCCAACGGGGAGCTGTTTTTT.

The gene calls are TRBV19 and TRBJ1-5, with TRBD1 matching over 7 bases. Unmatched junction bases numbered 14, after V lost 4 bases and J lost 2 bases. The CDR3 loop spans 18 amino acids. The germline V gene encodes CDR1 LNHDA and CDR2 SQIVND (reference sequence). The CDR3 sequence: CASSTYGTQGGGNQPQHF. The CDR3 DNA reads TGTGCCAGTAGTACCTACGGGACGCAGGGGGGGGGCAATCAGCCCCAGCATTTT.

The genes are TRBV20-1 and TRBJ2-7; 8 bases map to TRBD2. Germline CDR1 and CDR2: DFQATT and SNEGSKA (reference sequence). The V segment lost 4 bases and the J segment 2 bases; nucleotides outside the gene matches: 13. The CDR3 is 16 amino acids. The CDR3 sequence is CSANSRAGGPTYEQYF. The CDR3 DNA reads TGCAGTGCTAACTCGAGGGCGGGAGGACCCACCTACGAGCAGTACTTC.

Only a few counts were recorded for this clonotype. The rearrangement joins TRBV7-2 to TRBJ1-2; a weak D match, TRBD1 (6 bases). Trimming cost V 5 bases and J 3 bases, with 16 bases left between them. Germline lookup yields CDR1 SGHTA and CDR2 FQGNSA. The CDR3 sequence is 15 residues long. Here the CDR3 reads CASSASRTDHYGYTF. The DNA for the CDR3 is TGTGCCAGCAGCGCTAGCCGGACAGATCACTATGGCTACACCTTC.

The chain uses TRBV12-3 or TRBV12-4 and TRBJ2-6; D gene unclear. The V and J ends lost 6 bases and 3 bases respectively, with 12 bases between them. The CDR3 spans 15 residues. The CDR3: CASRPLGNGANVLTF. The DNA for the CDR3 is TGTGCCAGCAGGCCGCTAGGGAATGGGGCCAACGTCCTGACTTTC.

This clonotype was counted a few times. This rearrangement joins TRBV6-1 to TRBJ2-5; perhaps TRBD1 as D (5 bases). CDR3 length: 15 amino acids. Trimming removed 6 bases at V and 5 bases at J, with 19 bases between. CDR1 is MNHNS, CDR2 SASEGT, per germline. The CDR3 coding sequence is TGTGCCAGCAGCCGAAGATCAGGGCGTGGGGAGACCCAGTACTTC. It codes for CASSRRSGRGETQYF.

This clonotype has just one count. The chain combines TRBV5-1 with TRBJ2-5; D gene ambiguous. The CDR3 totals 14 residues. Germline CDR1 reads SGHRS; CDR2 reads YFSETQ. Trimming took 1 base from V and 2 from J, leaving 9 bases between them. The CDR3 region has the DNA TGCGCCAGCAGCTTGAGTCCGATACAAGAGACCCAGTACTTC. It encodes CASSLSPIQETQYF.

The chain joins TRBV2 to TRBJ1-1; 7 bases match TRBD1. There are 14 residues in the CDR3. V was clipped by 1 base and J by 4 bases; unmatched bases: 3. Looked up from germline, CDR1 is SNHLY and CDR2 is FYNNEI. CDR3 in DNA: TGTGCCAGCAGTGAAGGCAGGGGGTCCACTGAAGCTTTCTTT. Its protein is CASSEGRGSTEAFF.

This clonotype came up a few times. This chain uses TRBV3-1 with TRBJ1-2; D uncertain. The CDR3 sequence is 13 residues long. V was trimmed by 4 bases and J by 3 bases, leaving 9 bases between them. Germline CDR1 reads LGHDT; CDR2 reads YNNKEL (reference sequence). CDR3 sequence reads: CASSRRADYGYTF. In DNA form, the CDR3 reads TGTGCCAGCAGCCGGCGGGCAGACTATGGCTACACCTTC. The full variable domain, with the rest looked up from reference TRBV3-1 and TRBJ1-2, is DTAVSQTPKYLVTQMGNDKSIKCEQNLGHDTMYWYKQDSKKFLKIMFSYNNKELIINETVPNRFSPKSPDKAHLNLHINSLELGDSAVYFCASSRRADYGYTFGSGTRLTVV.

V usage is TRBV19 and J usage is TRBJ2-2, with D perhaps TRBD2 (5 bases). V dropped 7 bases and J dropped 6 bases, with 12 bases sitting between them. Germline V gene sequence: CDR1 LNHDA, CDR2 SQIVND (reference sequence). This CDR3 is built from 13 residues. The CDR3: CASKREWAGELFF. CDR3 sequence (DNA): TGTGCCAGTAAGAGGGAGTGGGCCGGGGAGCTGTTTTTT.

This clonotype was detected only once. The CDR3 spells CAISSGGTSGTNEQFF. In nucleotides, the CDR3 is TGTGCCATCAGTTCCGGAGGGACTAGCGGGACGAATGAGCAGTTCTTC. The genes are TRBV10-3 and TRBJ2-1; TRBD2 matches at 13 bases. This CDR3 comprises 16 residues. Unmatched junction bases numbered 8, after V lost 5 bases and J lost 7 bases. Germline CDR1 and CDR2: ENHRY and SYGVKD.

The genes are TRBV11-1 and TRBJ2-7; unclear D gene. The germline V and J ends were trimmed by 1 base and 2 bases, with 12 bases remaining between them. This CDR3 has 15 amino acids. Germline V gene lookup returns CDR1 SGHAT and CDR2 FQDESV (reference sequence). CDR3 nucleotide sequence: TGTGCCAGCAGCTTAGGCGGAATTATCACCTACGAGCAGTACTTC. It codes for CASSLGGIITYEQYF.

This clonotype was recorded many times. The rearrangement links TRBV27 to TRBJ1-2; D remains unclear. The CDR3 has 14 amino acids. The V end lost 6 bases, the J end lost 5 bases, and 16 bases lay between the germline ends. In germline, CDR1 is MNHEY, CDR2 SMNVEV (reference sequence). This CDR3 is CASSRTAPFYGYTF. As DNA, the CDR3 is TGTGCCAGCAGCCGCACGGCGCCCTTTTATGGCTACACCTTC.

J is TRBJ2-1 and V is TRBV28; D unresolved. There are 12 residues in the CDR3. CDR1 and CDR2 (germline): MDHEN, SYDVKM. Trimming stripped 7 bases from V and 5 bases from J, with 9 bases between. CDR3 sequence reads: CASTRQDNEQFF. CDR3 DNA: TGTGCCAGCACCAGACAAGACAATGAGCAGTTCTTC.

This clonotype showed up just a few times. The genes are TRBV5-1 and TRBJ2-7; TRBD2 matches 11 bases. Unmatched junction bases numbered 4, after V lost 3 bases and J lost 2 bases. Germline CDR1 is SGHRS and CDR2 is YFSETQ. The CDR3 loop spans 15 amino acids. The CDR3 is CASSSGLAETYEQYV. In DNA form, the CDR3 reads TGCGCCAGCAGCTCGGGACTAGCGGAAACCTACGAGCAGTACGTC.

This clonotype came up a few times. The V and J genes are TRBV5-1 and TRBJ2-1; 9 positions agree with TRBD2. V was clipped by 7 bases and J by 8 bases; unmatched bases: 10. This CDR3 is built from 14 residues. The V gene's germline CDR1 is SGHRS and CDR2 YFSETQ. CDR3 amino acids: CASAPSGVADEQFF. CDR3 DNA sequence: TGCGCCAGCGCACCTAGCGGGGTCGCGGATGAGCAGTTCTTC.

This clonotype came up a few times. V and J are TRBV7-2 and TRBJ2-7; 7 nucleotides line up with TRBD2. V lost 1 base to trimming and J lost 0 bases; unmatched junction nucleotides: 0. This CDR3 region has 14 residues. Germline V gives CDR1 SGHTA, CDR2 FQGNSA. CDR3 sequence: CASSLGGGSYEQYV. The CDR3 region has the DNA TGTGCCAGCAGCTTAGGGGGGGGCTCCTACGAGCAGTACGTC.